A selection of T cell receptor beta chains follows, all from one sample in a study of TIL therapy for anti-PD-1-resistant metastatic lung cancer. Measured with immunoSEQ multiplex PCR; TCRdb has only the in-frame clones, and not every one. The table lists about 52,000 clones, approximately 79% of them singletons. Sequencing used blood, obtained at baseline. The receptors derive from a woman between 25 and 85 years old with non-small cell lung cancer. The CDR3 runs from the conserved cysteine through the conserved F or W. Each record gives: J gene, V gene, CDR3 protein.

j_call: TRBJ1-1
v_call: TRBV18
cdr3_aa: CASSPLESVNTEAFF

j_call: TRBJ2-3
v_call: TRBV5-1
cdr3_aa: CASTSRGDTQYF

j_call: TRBJ2-5
v_call: TRBV7-3
cdr3_aa: CASSGTGGGQETQYF

j_call: TRBJ1-5
v_call: TRBV5-1
cdr3_aa: CASSLEGEVSQPQHF

j_call: TRBJ1-5
v_call: TRBV7-2
cdr3_aa: CASSLFTGRGQPQHF

j_call: TRBJ1-6
v_call: TRBV11-2
cdr3_aa: CASRTPGQWNSPLHF

j_call: TRBJ2-5
v_call: TRBV28
cdr3_aa: CASSFTRVGKETQYF

j_call: TRBJ2-7
v_call: TRBV7-9
cdr3_aa: CASSFGPSYEQYF

j_call: TRBJ1-4
v_call: TRBV19
cdr3_aa: CASSMGRLNEKLFF

j_call: TRBJ2-7
v_call: TRBV4-1
cdr3_aa: CASSQDRQPTYEQYF

j_call: TRBJ2-1
v_call: TRBV5-1
cdr3_aa: CASSSGGYNEQFF

j_call: TRBJ2-5
v_call: TRBV7-9
cdr3_aa: CASSLWGNQETQYF

j_call: TRBJ1-5
v_call: TRBV7-9
cdr3_aa: CASSRDGFNQPQHF

j_call: TRBJ1-2
v_call: TRBV29-1
cdr3_aa: CSVRGRNGYTF

j_call: TRBJ2-7
v_call: TRBV27
cdr3_aa: CASSPTGFFYEQYF

j_call: TRBJ1-1
v_call: TRBV30
cdr3_aa: CAWSVNGDTEAFF

j_call: TRBJ2-1
v_call: TRBV19
cdr3_aa: CASSLPPGLAGGLIDEQFF

j_call: TRBJ2-7
v_call: TRBV27
cdr3_aa: CATRTSGSYEQYF

j_call: TRBJ2-7
v_call: TRBV10-3
cdr3_aa: CAISEPGQGVYEQYF

j_call: TRBJ2-7
v_call: TRBV6-1
cdr3_aa: CASTTDRTYEQYF

j_call: TRBJ2-7
v_call: TRBV28
cdr3_aa: CASSLWTSGSSEQYF

j_call: TRBJ2-6
v_call: TRBV18
cdr3_aa: CASSPQTVEGANVLTF

j_call: TRBJ2-1
v_call: TRBV7-9
cdr3_aa: CASSLGVAGGRYNEQFF

j_call: TRBJ1-1
v_call: TRBV6-5
cdr3_aa: CASSYSDRYTEAFF

j_call: TRBJ1-2
v_call: TRBV10-3
cdr3_aa: CAIKGQGNYGYTF

j_call: TRBJ2-1
v_call: TRBV5-4
cdr3_aa: CASSNRDRGRDEQFF

j_call: TRBJ1-1
v_call: TRBV5-1
cdr3_aa: CASSLAGGRSTEAFF

j_call: TRBJ2-7
v_call: TRBV7-3
cdr3_aa: CASSLGGQSYEQYF

j_call: TRBJ1-1
v_call: TRBV4-1
cdr3_aa: CASSQALKGGNTEAFF

j_call: TRBJ1-1
v_call: TRBV11-3
cdr3_aa: CASSVNRGNTEAFF

j_call: TRBJ2-5
v_call: TRBV19
cdr3_aa: CASSPRTTSETQYF

j_call: TRBJ2-5
v_call: TRBV7-8
cdr3_aa: CASSSIRVGLAGEETQYF

j_call: TRBJ2-5
v_call: TRBV5-1
cdr3_aa: CASSSRLAGGETQYF

j_call: TRBJ2-7
v_call: TRBV2
cdr3_aa: CASSEALYGGQVYYEQYF

j_call: TRBJ2-7
v_call: TRBV28
cdr3_aa: CASSLEQGKNEQYF

j_call: TRBJ1-5
v_call: TRBV4-2
cdr3_aa: CASSQDQGTQPQHF

j_call: TRBJ2-1
v_call: TRBV19
cdr3_aa: CASSIGTGIYNEQFF